The sequence of this T cell receptor (beta chain) was determined in a study of cytomegalovirus exposure and HLA in healthy donors (dated by TCRdb to 2015 to 2018). With regard to the full study: A later analysis indicated that the 120 validation repertoires were generated on the platform also employed for the roughly 720 repertoires of the first cohort. High-throughput TCR immunosequencing, statistical association of individual TCRs with disease status, and machine learning were combined to predict cytomegalovirus infection status. The study was designed to test whether signatures of past pathogen exposure could be identified by cataloging public T cell receptors. In addition to the first cohort of roughly 700 subjects, a separate validation cohort of approximately 130 different subjects was used.

Donors formed part of the validation cohort, which comprised about 130 subjects and was distinct from the first cohort of 690 or so subjects. The receptor library was made with the immunoSEQ multiplex PCR assay. The authors processed their data as follows. A statistical classification framework was developed to diagnose cytomegalovirus status using the catalog of TCR beta chain sequences. What TCRdb holds here is the immuneACCESS table cut down to in-frame rearrangements. Part of the clones is not present; checked against another copy, under half of the missing clones reflect an unresolved V gene, and the others are unexplained. Clonal size and the V and J genes are those of that table, whereas D and trimming came from the DNA. Present in this sample are approximately 230,000 clones, about 90% of which were seen just once. Jointly, the top ten make up around 12% of the sample. At the junction V is shortened by 8 bases and J by 0 bases, with 7 bases in between. Counted from cysteine to phenylalanine, this CDR3 has 12 amino acids. Here the CDR3 DNA is all that survives: 36 bases in frame from base 1. As encoded in the germline V gene, CDR1 is SNHLY while CDR2 is FYNNEI.

Results and caveats for the whole study, not just this receptor: The authors suggested that the approach could potentially be extended to other disease states and immunological phenotypes. In a later analysis, TCRs clustered in the first cohort were found to also tend to co-occur in the 130 or so validation repertoires, with 94% of cluster scores above 0. A later analysis lacked HLA typing for the validation cohort, so it scored co-occurrence in that cohort across all 130 or so repertoires. In vitro tests confirmed that a few of the cytomegalovirus-associated TCR beta chains recognize cytomegalovirus antigens. Across donors, most TCR sequences were observed very rarely, whereas some public TCRs were present in many individuals. The classifier was reported to diagnose cytomegalovirus status with high specificity and sensitivity in both the original cohort and the validation cohort. In the study, about 150 TCR beta chains were listed as associated with cytomegalovirus.

A note on this clone: Its specific antigen is unknown. No quality values exist for individual bases; no much larger clone is one base distant.

This TCR derives from a young man in good health and CMV-seropositive. The V and J genes are TRBV2 and TRBJ1-1; too little of a D gene remains to name it. The sequenced sample consisted of PBMCs. The CDR3 region reads CASVKMNTEAFF. The DNA sequence is given as TGTGCCAGCGTGAAAATGAACACTGAAGCTTTCTTT.